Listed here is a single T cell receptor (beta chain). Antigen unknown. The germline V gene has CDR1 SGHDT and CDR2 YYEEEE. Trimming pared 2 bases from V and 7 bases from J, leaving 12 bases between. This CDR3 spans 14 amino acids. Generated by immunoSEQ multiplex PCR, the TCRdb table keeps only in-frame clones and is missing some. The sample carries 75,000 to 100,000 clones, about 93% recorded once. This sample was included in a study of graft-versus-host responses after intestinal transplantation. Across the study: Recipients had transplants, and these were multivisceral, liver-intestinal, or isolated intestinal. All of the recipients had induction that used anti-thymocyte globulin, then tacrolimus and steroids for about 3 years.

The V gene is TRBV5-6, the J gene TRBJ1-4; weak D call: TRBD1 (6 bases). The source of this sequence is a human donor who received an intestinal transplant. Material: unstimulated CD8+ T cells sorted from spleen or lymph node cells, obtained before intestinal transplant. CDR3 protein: CASSFGTWGEKLFF. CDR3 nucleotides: TGTGCCAGCAGCTTTGGGACATGGGGTGAAAAACTGTTTTTT.